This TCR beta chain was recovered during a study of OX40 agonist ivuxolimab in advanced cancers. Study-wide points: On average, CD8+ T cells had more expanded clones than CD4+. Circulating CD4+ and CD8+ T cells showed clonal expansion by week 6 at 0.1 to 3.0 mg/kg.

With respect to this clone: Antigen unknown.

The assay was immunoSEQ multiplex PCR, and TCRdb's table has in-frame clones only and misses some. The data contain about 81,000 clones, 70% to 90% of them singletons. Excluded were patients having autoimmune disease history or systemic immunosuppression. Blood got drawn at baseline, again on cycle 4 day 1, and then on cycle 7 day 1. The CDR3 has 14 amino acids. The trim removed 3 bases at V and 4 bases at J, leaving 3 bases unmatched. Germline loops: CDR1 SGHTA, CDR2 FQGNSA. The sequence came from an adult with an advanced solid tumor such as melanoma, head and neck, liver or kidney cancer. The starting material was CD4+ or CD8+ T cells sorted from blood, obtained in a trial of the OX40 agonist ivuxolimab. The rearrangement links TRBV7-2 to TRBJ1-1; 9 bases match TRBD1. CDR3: CASSFGQGITEAFF. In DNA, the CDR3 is TGTGCCAGCAGCTTCGGACAGGGGATCACTGAAGCTTTCTTT. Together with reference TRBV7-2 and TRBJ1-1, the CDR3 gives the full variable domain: GAGVSQSPSNKVTEKGKDVELRCDPISGHTALYWYRQSLGQGLEFLIYFQGNSAPDKSGLPSDRFSAERTGGSVSTLTIQRTQQEDSAVYLCASSFGQGITEAFFGQGTRLTVV.